This T cell receptor beta chain emerged from a study of blood T cell repertoires in COVID-19. Background on the study: Sites in the United States, Italy and Spain provided acute and convalescent COVID-19 samples. T cells, B-cell-depleted T cells, or PBMCs provided the cDNA or gDNA that served as material.

Recovery meant two consecutive negative NP/OP PCR tests, professional clearance, or resolved symptoms. The germline V gene has CDR1 SEHNR and CDR2 FQNEAQ (reference sequence). The CDR3 consists of 12 residues. The germline V and J ends were trimmed by 5 bases and 8 bases, with 12 bases remaining between them. Some clones are missing from TCRdb's copy, which holds only in-frame ones; the method was immunoSEQ multiplex PCR. In the table there are roughly 330,000 clones, about 90% of which are singletons. The sequenced material came from PBMCs or T cells enriched from blood (not recorded which). The chain links TRBV7-9 to TRBJ1-1, with D unclear. The receptor's source is a woman younger than 45 who had recovered from COVID-19. CDR3 bases: TGTGCCAGCAGCCTAATGGTGACAGAAGCTTTCTTT. Protein: CASSLMVTEAFF.